Below, 16 T cell receptor beta chains from the same sample are listed, as sequenced in a study of T cell responses to AZD1222 COVID-19 vaccine. Clones were read by immunoSEQ multiplex PCR, and TCRdb kept only the in-frame ones, dropping some. The data contain about 120,000 clones, about 85% of them seen just once; the ten biggest clones take up under 3%. This sample comprised peripheral blood, obtained 28 days after the second AZD1222 dose. The receptors were gathered from an adult who received the AZD1222 COVID-19 vaccine.

This CDR3 is CASSLEETQYF. The CDR3 region has the DNA TGTGCCAGCAGTTTAGAAGAGACCCAGTACTTC. The gene calls are TRBV12-3 or TRBV12-4 and TRBJ2-5; D is uncertain. The V and J ends lost 1 base and 3 bases respectively, with 0 bases between them. This CDR3 region has 11 residues.

This rearrangement joins TRBV5-6 to TRBJ2-3; the D gene is possibly TRBD1 (5 bases). CDR1 SGHDT and CDR2 YYEEEE come from the germline V gene. V lost 0 bases to trimming and J lost 6 bases, with 8 bases between them. This CDR3 region has 13 residues. The CDR3 sequence is CASSLGPGDTQYF. Here the CDR3 DNA reads TGTGCCAGCAGCTTGGGACCAGGGGATACGCAGTATTTT.

This clone was counted a few times. The chain's CDR3 is CASSSPTAVRSQHF. The CDR3 DNA sequence: TGTGCCAGCAGTTCCCCGACCGCTGTCCGGTCCCAGCATTTT. This chain uses TRBV28 with TRBJ1-5; no definite D call. Germline CDR1 is MDHEN and CDR2 is SYDVKM. The CDR3 has 14 amino acids. V lost 4 bases to trimming and J lost 11 bases, with 18 bases between them.

The chain's CDR3 is CASSLVWAGNQPQHF. The CDR3, as DNA: TGTGCCAGCAGCTTAGTTTGGGCAGGGAACCAGCCCCAGCATTTT. The rearrangement joins TRBV7-2 to TRBJ1-5; weak D call: TRBD1 (5 bases). The germline V gene encodes CDR1 SGHTA and CDR2 FQGNSA. V was shortened by 1 base and J by 7 bases, with 14 bases between the two germline ends. The CDR3 is made up of 15 amino acids.

This chain links TRBV6-5 with TRBJ1-3; possible D gene TRBD1, 6 bases. Germline V CDR1 and CDR2: MNHEY, SVGAGI. The CDR3 runs to 16 residues. With 0 bases removed from V and 2 bases from J, the gap between germline ends came to 11 bases. CDR3 residues: CASSYSLDSAGNTIYF. DNA for the CDR3: TGTGCCAGCAGTTACTCCTTGGACAGTGCTGGAAACACCATATATTTT.

The J gene is TRBJ1-2, the V gene TRBV6-5; D not certain. CDR1 is MNHEY, CDR2 SVGAGI, per germline. The CDR3 has 12 residues. Trimming removed 6 bases at V and 8 bases at J, with 13 bases between. For the CDR3, the DNA is TGTGCCAGCAGGGTCGGAGGCTTCGGCTACACCTTC. Protein product: CASRVGGFGYTF.

This clone has more than one count but fewer than ten. The J gene is TRBJ1-4, the V gene TRBV5-1, with TRBD1 matching over 10 bases. Trimming at V came to 4 bases and at J to 6 bases, leaving 3 bases not matched to a gene. Germline CDR1 reads SGHRS; CDR2 reads YFSETQ. The CDR3 totals 14 residues. The CDR3 DNA follows: TGCGCCAGCAGCCCCGGGACAGGGGATGAAAAACTGTTTTTT. This translates into CASSPGTGDEKLFF.

The V call is TRBV7-9, the J call TRBJ1-1, with a possible D match to TRBD1 (5 bases). Germline CDR1 SEHNR, CDR2 FQNEAQ (reference sequence). The CDR3 covers 14 residues. V was shortened by 1 base and J by 7 bases, with 13 bases between the two germline ends. The CDR3 DNA reads as TGTGCCAGCAGCTTAGTTACGGGGCCGGGTGAAGCTTTCTTT. Protein sequence: CASSLVTGPGEAFF.

This rearrangement joins TRBV18 to TRBJ1-1; D is unclear. Looked up from germline, CDR1 is KGHSH and CDR2 is LQKENI. CDR3 length: 15 residues. Between the trimmed V and J ends, which lost 3 bases and 5 bases, there was a span of 16 bases. The CDR3 DNA follows: TGTGCCAGCTCACCTAGCCCGCGGTTGGGAACTGAAGCTTTCTTT. This sequence encodes CASSPSPRLGTEAFF.

J is TRBJ1-2 and V is TRBV3-1 (or the pseudogene TRBV3-2); 9 nucleotides agree with TRBD1. Per the germline V gene, CDR1 is LGHDT and CDR2 is YNNKEL (reference sequence). The CDR3 extends over 13 amino acids. Trimming at V came to 8 bases and at J to 4 bases, leaving 5 bases not matched to a gene. As DNA, the CDR3 is TGTGCCAGCCGGGGACAGGGTGGCTATGGCTACACCTTC. As protein: CASRGQGGYGYTF.

V usage is TRBV4-3 and J usage is TRBJ1-1; D perhaps matches TRBD1 (5 bases). Trimming took off 0 bases at V and 5 bases at J, with 7 bases between the two ends. CDR1 is LGHNA and CDR2 is YSLEER in the germline V gene. The CDR3 runs to 13 residues. The CDR3 is CASSQEGGTEAFF. DNA for the CDR3: TGCGCCAGCAGCCAAGAGGGGGGGACTGAAGCTTTCTTT.

V and J are TRBV5-1 and TRBJ2-3; 9 nucleotides line up with TRBD1. Germline values: CDR1 SGHRS, CDR2 YFSETQ. The CDR3 totals 16 residues. Losses at the gene ends were 0 bases for V and 6 bases for J; bases not matched to a gene: 8. The CDR3 reads CASSLAGTGNADTQYF. The CDR3 coding sequence is TGCGCCAGCAGCTTGGCGGGGACAGGGAATGCGGATACGCAGTATTTT.

V is TRBV6-2 or TRBV6-3 and J is TRBJ1-5; D remains unclear. The CDR3 has 13 residues. CDR1 MNHEY and CDR2 SVGEGT come from the germline V gene. V lost 6 bases, J lost 3 bases, and 9 bases lay in between. CDR3 DNA: TGTGCCAGCAGCCGGGAGTACAATCAGCCCCAGCATTTT. This encodes CASSREYNQPQHF.

V usage is TRBV27 and J usage is TRBJ2-2; D remains ambiguous. Trimming removed 6 bases at V and 7 bases at J, with 15 bases between. CDR1 MNHEY and CDR2 SMNVEV come from the germline V gene (reference sequence). This CDR3 comprises 14 residues. CDR3 region: CASRVLGSGGELFF. The CDR3 nucleotides read TGTGCCAGCAGAGTGTTGGGATCTGGCGGGGAGCTGTTTTTT.

V is TRBV7-3 and J is TRBJ1-2; D perhaps matches TRBD1 (5 bases). CDR1 is SGHTA, CDR2 FQGTGA, per germline. Trimming pared 2 bases from V and 6 bases from J, leaving 10 bases between. The CDR3 runs 13 residues. The DNA of the CDR3 is TGTGCCAGCAGCTTAGGGCCCAGGGATGGCTACACCTTC. It translates to CASSLGPRDGYTF.

V and J are TRBV18 and TRBJ1-1, with D uncertain. The V and J ends lost 0 bases and 1 base respectively, with 6 bases between them. Germline assignment: CDR1 KGHSH and CDR2 LQKENI. CDR3 size: 14 residues. The CDR3 loop reads CASSPPDGNTEAFF. DNA of the CDR3: TGTGCCAGCTCACCACCCGATGGGAACACTGAAGCTTTCTTT.